A selection of T cell receptor beta chains follows, all from one sample in a study of cytomegalovirus exposure and HLA in healthy donors. Sequencing used immunoSEQ multiplex PCR; TCRdb keeps in-frame clones, though not all of them. The sample yields about 330,000 clones, just over 85% seen once. The sequenced sample was PBMCs. Receptor source: a young woman in good health and CMV-seronegative. CDR3s include the opening cysteine and the closing phenylalanine or tryptophan. D genes are given only for firm matches. Size is stated for part of the rows, as once, few or many counts, or as a class when the clone is expanded.

DNA: TGCGCCAGCAGCCAAGCTCGGCTAGGCGGTAATGAGCAGTTCTTC
CDR3: CASSQARLGGNEQFF
length: 15
V: TRBV4-3
size: NA
J: TRBJ2-1
D: NA

DNA: TGTGCCAGCAGTTTAGTGGACGGGACTACAGATACGCAGTATTTT
CDR3: CASSLVDGTTDTQYF
length: 15
V: TRBV27
size: NA
J: TRBJ2-3
D: NA

DNA: TGTGCCACCAGCAAAAGACAGGGAAGCAATCAGCCCCAGCATTTT
CDR3: CATSKRQGSNQPQHF
length: 15
V: TRBV15
size: NA
J: TRBJ1-5
D: TRBD1

DNA: TGTGCCAGCAGCCCCGAGTACACAGATACGCAGTATTTT
CDR3: CASSPEYTDTQYF
length: 13
V: TRBV7-3
size: NA
J: TRBJ2-3
D: NA

DNA: TGTGCCAGCAGTTACTCGCCTAGCGGGAGGGAATACGAGCAGTACTTC
CDR3: CASSYSPSGREYEQYF
length: 16
V: TRBV6-5
size: NA
J: TRBJ2-7
D: TRBD2

DNA: TGTGCCAGCAGTTCCGAACTCTCTGGAAACACCATATATTTT
CDR3: CASSSELSGNTIYF
length: 14
V: TRBV6-5
size: NA
J: TRBJ1-3
D: NA

DNA: TGTGCCAGCAGTTCGTACACAGGGCCCTACGAGCAGTACTTC
CDR3: CASSSYTGPYEQYF
length: 14
V: TRBV28
size: NA
J: TRBJ2-7
D: NA

DNA: TGTGCCAGCAGCCCGGGACTAGCGGATAGACCTAGGCGGTCCTACGAGCAGTACTTC
CDR3: CASSPGLADRPRRSYEQYF
length: 19
V: TRBV11-2
size: NA
J: TRBJ2-7
D: TRBD2

DNA: TGTGCCAGCAGCAAATACTACCTCGGGACAGTTTCCTACAATGAGCAGTTCTTC
CDR3: CASSKYYLGTVSYNEQFF
length: 18
V: TRBV7-2
size: NA
J: TRBJ2-1
D: TRBD1

DNA: TGTGCCTGGAGTGGTGCAGGCCTTCCCCAAGAGACCCAGTACTTC
CDR3: CAWSGAGLPQETQYF
length: 15
V: TRBV30
size: NA
J: TRBJ2-5
D: NA

DNA: TGTGCCAGCAGTTTAGGTCAGGACTACGAGCAGTACTTC
CDR3: CASSLGQDYEQYF
length: 13
V: TRBV27
size: NA
J: TRBJ2-7
D: NA

DNA: TGTGCCAGCAGTTACGCGGGAAGCACAGATACGCAGTATTTT
CDR3: CASSYAGSTDTQYF
length: 14
V: TRBV6-5
size: NA
J: TRBJ2-3
D: NA

DNA: TGTGCCAGCAGCTTAGCGGGAGTAAGCAATGAGCAGTTCTTC
CDR3: CASSLAGVSNEQFF
length: 14
V: TRBV7-2
size: once
J: TRBJ2-1
D: NA

DNA: TGCGCCAGCAGGGGGACAACAGATACGCAGTATTTT
CDR3: CASRGTTDTQYF
length: 12
V: TRBV5-1
size: NA
J: TRBJ2-3
D: NA

DNA: TGCGCCAGCAGCCAAGCAAGCCACAGGGGGCAGACAGATACGCAGTATTTT
CDR3: CASSQASHRGQTDTQYF
length: 17
V: TRBV4-3
size: NA
J: TRBJ2-3
D: TRBD1

DNA: TGTGCCAGCAGCAGAGACAGGGGTGGTGAAGCTTTCTTT
CDR3: CASSRDRGGEAFF
length: 13
V: TRBV7-3
size: NA
J: TRBJ1-1
D: TRBD1

DNA: TGTGCCAGTAGTGCCTACCTCGTGGGCCGGGAGACCCAGTACTTC
CDR3: CASSAYLVGRETQYF
length: 15
V: TRBV19
size: NA
J: TRBJ2-5
D: NA

DNA: TGTGCCAGCAGGAGAGAGGTGTCGGCAGATACGCAGTATTTT
CDR3: CASRREVSADTQYF
length: 14
V: TRBV2
size: NA
J: TRBJ2-3
D: NA

DNA: TGTGCCAGCAGCGTAGTAGTCCCCTCGGGGGAGCAGTTCTTC
CDR3: CASSVVVPSGEQFF
length: 14
V: TRBV9
size: NA
J: TRBJ2-1
D: NA

DNA: TGTGCCAGTAGTATAGAAGGACTAGCGTACGAGCAGTACTTC
CDR3: CASSIEGLAYEQYF
length: 14
V: TRBV19
size: NA
J: TRBJ2-7
D: TRBD2

DNA: TGTGCCAGCAGCTTTTCGGCGGTCTATGGCTACACCTTC
CDR3: CASSFSAVYGYTF
length: 13
V: TRBV7-9
size: NA
J: TRBJ1-2
D: NA

DNA: TGCGCCAGCAGCTTGGAGATTAGCGGGACCCCCTACGAGCAGTACTTC
CDR3: CASSLEISGTPYEQYF
length: 16
V: TRBV5-1
size: NA
J: TRBJ2-7
D: TRBD2

DNA: TGCGCCAGCAGCCCCAGACAGGGGACGAGAGAGACCCAGTACTTC
CDR3: CASSPRQGTRETQYF
length: 15
V: TRBV5-1
size: NA
J: TRBJ2-5
D: TRBD1

DNA: TGTGCCAGTAGTATCTGGACTAGCGGGATTAACAATGAGCAGTTCTTC
CDR3: CASSIWTSGINNEQFF
length: 16
V: TRBV19
size: few
J: TRBJ2-1
D: TRBD2

DNA: TGTGCCAGCAGACATCTGGAGAAAACCCACGAGCAGTACTTC
CDR3: CASRHLEKTHEQYF
length: 14
V: TRBV21-1
size: NA
J: TRBJ2-7
D: NA

DNA: TGCGCCAGCAGCTTGGGAGTTAGCGGGGAGCTGTTTTTT
CDR3: CASSLGVSGELFF
length: 13
V: TRBV5-1
size: NA
J: TRBJ2-2
D: NA

DNA: TGTGCCAGCAGTTACTCCAGGAACCCTAACTATGGCTACACCTTC
CDR3: CASSYSRNPNYGYTF
length: 15
V: TRBV6-5
size: NA
J: TRBJ1-2
D: NA

DNA: TGCAGCACTGAAGGAGGCAAGAACACTGAAGCTTTCTTT
CDR3: CSTEGGKNTEAFF
length: 13
V: TRBV29-1
size: once
J: TRBJ1-1
D: NA

DNA: TGTGCCAGCAGTTTATCGGCGGGAGGGTTCGATGAGCAGTTCTTC
CDR3: CASSLSAGGFDEQFF
length: 15
V: TRBV28
size: NA
J: TRBJ2-1
D: TRBD2

DNA: TGTGCCAGCAGCTTGAGACTGGCGGGGGGTCTAGATACGCAGTATTTT
CDR3: CASSLRLAGGLDTQYF
length: 16
V: TRBV5-6
size: NA
J: TRBJ2-3
D: TRBD2

DNA: TGCGCCAGCAGCTCCCCCGGGACAGGGGCCCCGACTAGCACAGATACGCAGTATTTT
CDR3: CASSSPGTGAPTSTDTQYF
length: 19
V: TRBV5-1
size: few
J: TRBJ2-3
D: TRBD1

DNA: TGTGCCAGCAGCGCTCCGACGGGGAGCAATCAGCCCCAGCATTTT
CDR3: CASSAPTGSNQPQHF
length: 15
V: TRBV2
size: NA
J: TRBJ1-5
D: NA

DNA: TGTGCCATCAGTGGGACAGGCCCTAATCAGCCCCAGCATTTT
CDR3: CAISGTGPNQPQHF
length: 14
V: TRBV10-3
size: NA
J: TRBJ1-5
D: TRBD1

DNA: TGCGCCAGCAGCCAAGAAAGCCCGGGGGGGGAGCAGTTCTTC
CDR3: CASSQESPGGEQFF
length: 14
V: TRBV4-3
size: NA
J: TRBJ2-1
D: TRBD2

DNA: TGTGCCAGCTCACCAAAGACGGGAGGGCTAGCCGGGGAGCTGTTTTTT
CDR3: CASSPKTGGLAGELFF
length: 16
V: TRBV18
size: NA
J: TRBJ2-2
D: TRBD2